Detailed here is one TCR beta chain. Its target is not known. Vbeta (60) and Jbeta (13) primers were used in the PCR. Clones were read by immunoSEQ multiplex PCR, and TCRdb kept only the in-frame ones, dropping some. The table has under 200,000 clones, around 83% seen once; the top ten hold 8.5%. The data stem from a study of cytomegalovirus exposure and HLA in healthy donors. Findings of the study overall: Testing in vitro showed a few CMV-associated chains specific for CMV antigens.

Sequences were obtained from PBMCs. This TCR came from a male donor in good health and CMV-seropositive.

The CDR3 DNA follows: TGTGCCAGCAGCCAGACAGGTTTAAGTCAGCCCCAGCATTTT. Its protein is CASSQTGLSQPQHF. The rearrangement links TRBV4-2 to TRBJ1-5, with D possibly matching TRBD1 (6 bases). V was pared by 3 bases and J by 6 bases, with 12 bases between. Germline assignment: CDR1 LGHNA and CDR2 YNFKEQ. This CDR3 is 14 amino acids long.